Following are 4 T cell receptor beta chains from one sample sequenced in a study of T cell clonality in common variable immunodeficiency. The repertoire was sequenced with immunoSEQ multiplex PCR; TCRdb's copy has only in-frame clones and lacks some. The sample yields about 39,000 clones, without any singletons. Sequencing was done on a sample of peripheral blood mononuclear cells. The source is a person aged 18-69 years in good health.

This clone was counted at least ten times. This CDR3 is CASSWAQETQYF. CDR3 bases read: TGTGCCAGCAGTTGGGCACAAGAGACC. This chain connects TRBV2 to TRBJ2-5; D unresolved. The read terminates 3 residues before the CDR3 end, so the remaining end is supplied by the germline J gene. The germline V and J ends were trimmed by 5 bases and 2 bases, with 6 bases remaining between them. The CDR3 is 12 amino acids. Looked up from germline, CDR1 is SNHLY and CDR2 is FYNNEI.

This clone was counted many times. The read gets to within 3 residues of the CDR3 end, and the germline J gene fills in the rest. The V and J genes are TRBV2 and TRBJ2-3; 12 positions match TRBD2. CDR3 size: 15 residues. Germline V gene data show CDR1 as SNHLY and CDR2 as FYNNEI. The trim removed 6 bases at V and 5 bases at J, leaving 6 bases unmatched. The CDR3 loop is CASRDRLAGVDTQYF. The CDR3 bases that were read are TGTGCCAGCAGAGACCGACTAGCGGGAGTAGATACG.

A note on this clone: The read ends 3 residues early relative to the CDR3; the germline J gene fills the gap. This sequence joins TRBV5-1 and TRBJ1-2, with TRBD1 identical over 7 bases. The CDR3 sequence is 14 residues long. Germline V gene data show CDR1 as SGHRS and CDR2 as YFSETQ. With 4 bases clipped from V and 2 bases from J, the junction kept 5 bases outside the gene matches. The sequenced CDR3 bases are TGCGCCAGCAGCACGGGACAGACAAACTATGGC. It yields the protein CASSTGQTNYG. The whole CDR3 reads CASSTGQTNYGYTF.

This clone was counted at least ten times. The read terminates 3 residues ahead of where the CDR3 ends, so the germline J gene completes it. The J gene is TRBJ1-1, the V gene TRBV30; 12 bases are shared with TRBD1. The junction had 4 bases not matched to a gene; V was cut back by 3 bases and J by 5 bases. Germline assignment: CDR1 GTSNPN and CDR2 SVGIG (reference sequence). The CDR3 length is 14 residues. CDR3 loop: CAWRGQGAWTEAFF. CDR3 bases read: TGTGCCTGGAGGGGACAGGGGGCTTGGACTGAA.